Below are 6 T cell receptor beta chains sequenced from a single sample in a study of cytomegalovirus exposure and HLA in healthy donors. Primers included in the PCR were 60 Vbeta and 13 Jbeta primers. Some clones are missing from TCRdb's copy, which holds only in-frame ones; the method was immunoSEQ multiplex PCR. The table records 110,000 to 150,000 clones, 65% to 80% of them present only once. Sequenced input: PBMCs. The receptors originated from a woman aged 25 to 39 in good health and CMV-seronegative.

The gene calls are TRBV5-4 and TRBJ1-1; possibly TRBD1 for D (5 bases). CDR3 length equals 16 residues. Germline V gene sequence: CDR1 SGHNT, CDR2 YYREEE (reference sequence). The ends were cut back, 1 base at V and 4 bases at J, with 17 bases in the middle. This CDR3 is CASSLSRLRGGTEAFF. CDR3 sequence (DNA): TGTGCCAGCAGCTTGAGTAGGCTCCGGGGGGGCACTGAAGCTTTCTTT.

CDR3 amino acids: CASSEADSYEQYV. Here the CDR3 DNA reads TGTGCCAGCAGTGAAGCGGACAGTTACGAGCAGTACGTC. The chain couples TRBV6-1 to TRBJ2-7; maybe TRBD1 (6 bases). Trimming took off 0 bases at V and 4 bases at J, with 7 bases between the two ends. The CDR3 is made up of 13 amino acids. From germline, CDR1 is MNHNS and CDR2 SASEGT.

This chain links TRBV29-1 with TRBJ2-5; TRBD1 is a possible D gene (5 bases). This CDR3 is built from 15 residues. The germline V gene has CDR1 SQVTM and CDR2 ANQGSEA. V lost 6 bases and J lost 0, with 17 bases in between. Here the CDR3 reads CSVGSDSYYQETQYF. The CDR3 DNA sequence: TGCAGCGTAGGCTCAGACAGCTACTACCAAGAGACCCAGTACTTC.

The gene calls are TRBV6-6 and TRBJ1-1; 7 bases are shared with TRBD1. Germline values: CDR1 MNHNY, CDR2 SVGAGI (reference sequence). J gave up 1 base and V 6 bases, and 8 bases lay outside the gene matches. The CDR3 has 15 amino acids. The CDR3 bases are TGTGCCAGCAGCCCAGGACAGGACACGAACACTGAAGCTTTCTTT. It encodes CASSPGQDTNTEAFF.

CDR3 sequence: CASSVDGQGGIETQYF. The CDR3 nucleotides are TGTGCCAGCAGCGTAGACGGACAGGGGGGGATTGAGACCCAGTACTTC. The gene calls are TRBV9 and TRBJ2-5, with 10 bases that match TRBD1. Germline V gives CDR1 SGDLS, CDR2 YYNGEE. The CDR3 runs to 16 residues. Losses at the gene ends were 0 bases for V and 5 bases for J; bases not matched to a gene: 7.

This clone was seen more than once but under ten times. The CDR3 loop is CASSLALGGLNTEAFF. DNA for the CDR3: TGCGCCAGCAGCTTGGCCTTGGGGGGATTGAACACTGAAGCTTTCTTT. This chain uses TRBV5-1 with TRBJ1-1; a possible D gene is TRBD1 (5 bases). The CDR3 runs 16 residues. V was shortened by 0 bases and J by 0 bases, with 12 bases between the two germline ends. Germline loops: CDR1 SGHRS, CDR2 YFSETQ.